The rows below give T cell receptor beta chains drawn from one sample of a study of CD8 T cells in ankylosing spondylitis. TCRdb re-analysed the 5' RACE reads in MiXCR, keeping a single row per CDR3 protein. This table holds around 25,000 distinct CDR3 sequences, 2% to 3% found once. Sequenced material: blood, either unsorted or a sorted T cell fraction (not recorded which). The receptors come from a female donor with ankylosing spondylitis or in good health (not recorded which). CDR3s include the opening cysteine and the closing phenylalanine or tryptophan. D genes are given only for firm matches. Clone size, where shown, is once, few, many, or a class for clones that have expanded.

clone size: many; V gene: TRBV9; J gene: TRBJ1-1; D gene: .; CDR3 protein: CASSVPPWDTEAFF
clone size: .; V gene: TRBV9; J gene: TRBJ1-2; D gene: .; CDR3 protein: CASSARTANYGYTF
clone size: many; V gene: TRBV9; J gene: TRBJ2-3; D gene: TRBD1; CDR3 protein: CASSAEDGQGFDTQYF
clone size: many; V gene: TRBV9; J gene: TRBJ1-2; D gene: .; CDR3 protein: CASSVEKGGGYTF
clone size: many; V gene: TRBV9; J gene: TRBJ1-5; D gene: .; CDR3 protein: CASSVDYNQPQHF
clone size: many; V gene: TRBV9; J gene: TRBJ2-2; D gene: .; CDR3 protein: CASRAGNTGELFF
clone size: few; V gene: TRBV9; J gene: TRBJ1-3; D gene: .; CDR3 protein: CASSVGGDGNTIYF
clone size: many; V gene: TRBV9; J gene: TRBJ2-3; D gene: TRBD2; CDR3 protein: CASSVTPTSGKTDTQYF
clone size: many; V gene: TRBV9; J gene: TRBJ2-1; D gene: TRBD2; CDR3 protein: CASSVISGGDNEQFF
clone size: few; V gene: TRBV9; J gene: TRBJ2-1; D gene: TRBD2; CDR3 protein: CASSSGPAGGRNEQFF
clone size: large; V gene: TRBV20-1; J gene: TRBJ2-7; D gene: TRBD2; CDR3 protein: CSASGLAGGSSFTYEQYF
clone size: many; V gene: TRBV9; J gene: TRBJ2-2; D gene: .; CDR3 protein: CASASPEGNTGELFF
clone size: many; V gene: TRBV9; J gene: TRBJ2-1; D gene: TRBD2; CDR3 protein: CASSVAGEQYNEQFF
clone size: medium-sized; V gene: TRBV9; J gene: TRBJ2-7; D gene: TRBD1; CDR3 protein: CASSVATPGTVGPHEQYF
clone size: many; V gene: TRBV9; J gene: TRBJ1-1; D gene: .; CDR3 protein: CASSAEPVYEAFF
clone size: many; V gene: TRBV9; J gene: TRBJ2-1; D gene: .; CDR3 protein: CASSVGGDPYNEQFF
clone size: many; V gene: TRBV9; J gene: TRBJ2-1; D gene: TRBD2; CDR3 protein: CASSVGGGRSYNEQFF
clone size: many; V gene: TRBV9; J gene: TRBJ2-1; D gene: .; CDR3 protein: CASSVGPEANEQFF
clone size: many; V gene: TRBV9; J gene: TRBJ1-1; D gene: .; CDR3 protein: CASSVAGSSTEAFF
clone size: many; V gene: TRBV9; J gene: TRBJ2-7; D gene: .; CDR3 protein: CASSVTAGATGEQYF
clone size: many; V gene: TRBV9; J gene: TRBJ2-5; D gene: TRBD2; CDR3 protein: CASSVLGGGRQETQYF
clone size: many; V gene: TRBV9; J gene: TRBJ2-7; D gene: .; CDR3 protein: CASSADGPEQYF
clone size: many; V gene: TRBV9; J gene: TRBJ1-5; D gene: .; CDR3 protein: CASSVGFDSNQPQHF
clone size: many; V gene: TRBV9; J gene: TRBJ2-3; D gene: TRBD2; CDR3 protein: CASSVGRASGGQDTQYF
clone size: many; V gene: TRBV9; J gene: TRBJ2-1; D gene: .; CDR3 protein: CASSIEGLAYNEQFF
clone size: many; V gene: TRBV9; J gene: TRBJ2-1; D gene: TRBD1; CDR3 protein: CASSAGTGGRNEQFF
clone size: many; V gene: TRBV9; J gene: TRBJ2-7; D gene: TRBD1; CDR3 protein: CASSVGDREFREQYF
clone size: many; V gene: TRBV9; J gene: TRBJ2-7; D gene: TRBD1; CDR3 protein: CASSVAGTGLYEQYF
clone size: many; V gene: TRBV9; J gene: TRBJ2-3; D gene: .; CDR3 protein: CASSVDSGATDTQYF
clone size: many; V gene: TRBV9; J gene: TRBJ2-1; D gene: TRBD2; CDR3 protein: CASSLHPASGGFSYNEQFF
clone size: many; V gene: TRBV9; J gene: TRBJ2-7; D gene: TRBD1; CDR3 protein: CASSVTGQEIYEQYF
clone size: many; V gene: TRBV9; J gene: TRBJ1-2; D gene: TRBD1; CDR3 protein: CASSVDPDRGNGYTF